These T cell receptor beta chains were read from a single sample in a study of blood T cell repertoires in COVID-19. Data came from immunoSEQ multiplex PCR; TCRdb stores just in-frame clones and leaves some out. This table holds approximately 88,000 clones, more than 60% found once. Sequences were obtained from peripheral blood. The receptors here all came from a human donor in a cohort sampled during active COVID-19. Both conserved end residues are part of each CDR3. A D gene is named only where the DNA matches it firmly. Not all rows give a size; the values are once, few, many and, for expanded clones, a class.

CDR3 length | J gene | V gene | clone size | D gene | CDR3 protein | CDR3 DNA
11 | TRBJ2-7 | TRBV28 | - | - | CASSQGYEQYF | TGTGCCAGCAGTCAGGGCTACGAGCAGTACTTC
18 | TRBJ2-7 | TRBV6-2/TRBV6-3 | - | TRBD2 | CASSYSARSGRLSYEQYF | TGTGCCAGCAGTTACTCCGCGAGGAGCGGGAGGCTCTCCTACGAGCAGTACTTC
14 | TRBJ2-7 | TRBV7-9 | - | TRBD1 | CASSRTGGSYEQYF | TGTGCCAGCAGCCGGACAGGGGGGTCCTACGAGCAGTACTTC
14 | TRBJ2-1 | TRBV30 | once | TRBD2 | CAWRGLAGVNEQFF | TGTGCCTGGAGGGGACTAGCGGGAGTGAATGAGCAGTTCTTC
12 | TRBJ1-2 | TRBV28 | - | TRBD1 | CASSWGQNGYTF | TGTGCCAGCAGTTGGGGACAGAATGGCTACACCTTC
17 | TRBJ2-2 | TRBV3-1/TRBV3-2 | - | - | CASSQEFQQGGSGELFF | TGTGCCAGCAGCCAAGAATTCCAACAGGGAGGGAGCGGGGAGCTGTTTTTT
16 | TRBJ2-3 | TRBV11-2 | - | TRBD1 | CASSPRQGSASFTQYF | TGTGCCAGCAGCCCCCGACAGGGATCGGCTTCCTTTACGCAGTATTTT
14 | TRBJ2-1 | TRBV27 | - | - | CASSLDSSYNEQFF | TGTGCCAGCAGTTTAGACAGCAGTTACAATGAGCAGTTCTTC
13 | TRBJ1-3 | TRBV12-3/TRBV12-4 | - | - | CASSSQAGYTIYF | TGTGCCAGCAGTTCCCAGGCGGGATACACCATATATTTT
16 | TRBJ2-7 | TRBV29-1 | - | TRBD2 | CSVEGTSGRAVYEQYF | TGCAGCGTTGAGGGGACTAGCGGGAGGGCCGTTTACGAGCAGTACTTC
14 | TRBJ2-7 | TRBV5-1 | - | - | CASSGGAGLNEQYF | TGCGCCAGCAGCGGCGGGGCAGGGTTGAACGAGCAGTACTTC
14 | TRBJ2-7 | TRBV28 | - | TRBD2 | CASSLASGGYEQYF | TGTGCCAGCAGTTTGGCTAGCGGGGGGTACGAGCAGTACTTC
12 | TRBJ2-3 | TRBV6-5 | - | - | CASSFDLGTQYF | TGTGCCAGCAGTTTTGACCTGGGCACGCAGTATTTT
14 | TRBJ1-3 | TRBV9 | few | - | CASSTTVSGNTIYF | TGTGCCAGCAGCACGACAGTCTCTGGAAACACCATATATTTT
12 | TRBJ2-2 | TRBV29-1 | - | TRBD2 | CSARLATGELFF | TGCAGCGCCAGACTAGCCACCGGGGAGCTGTTTTTT
13 | TRBJ1-5 | TRBV27 | - | - | CASSLSSIQPQHF | TGTGCCAGCAGTTTATCTAGTATCCAGCCCCAGCATTTT
15 | TRBJ1-5 | TRBV28 | - | - | CASSLGGIFNQPQHF | TGTGCCAGCTCCTTGGGGGGGATCTTCAATCAGCCCCAGCATTTT
13 | TRBJ2-7 | TRBV12-3/TRBV12-4 | few | - | CASSVQGNYEQYF | TGTGCCAGCAGCGTCCAGGGCAACTACGAGCAGTACTTC
13 | TRBJ2-1 | TRBV29-1 | - | TRBD2 | CSVGLAGNNEQFF | TGCAGCGTTGGACTAGCGGGGAACAATGAGCAGTTCTTC
14 | TRBJ1-4 | TRBV6-5 | - | TRBD1 | CASTPTGGVEKLFF | TGTGCCAGCACCCCGACAGGGGGAGTTGAAAAACTGTTTTTT
11 | TRBJ2-1 | TRBV12-3/TRBV12-4 | - | - | CASRMRNEQFF | TGTGCCAGCAGAATGAGGAATGAGCAGTTCTTC
12 | TRBJ1-5 | TRBV28 | - | TRBD1 | CASQGGGQPQHF | TGTGCCAGCCAGGGGGGAGGTCAGCCCCAGCATTTT
15 | TRBJ2-6 | TRBV19 | few | - | CASSFDRLGANVLTF | TGTGCCAGTAGTTTCGACAGACTTGGGGCCAACGTCCTGACTTTC
14 | TRBJ2-7 | TRBV6-1 | - | TRBD2 | CASSVAGADYEQYF | TGTGCCAGCAGTGTAGCGGGAGCTGACTACGAGCAGTACTTC
18 | TRBJ1-5 | TRBV23-1 | - | - | CASSQSRGNTENNQPQHF | TGCGCCAGCAGTCAATCACGGGGGAACACGGAAAACAATCAGCCCCAGCATTTT
15 | TRBJ1-1 | TRBV28 | - | TRBD1 | CASSAPGGSYTEAFF | TGTGCCAGCAGTGCACCAGGGGGTTCGTACACTGAAGCTTTCTTT
14 | TRBJ2-7 | TRBV9 | - | - | CASSVGTGGFEQYF | TGTGCCAGCAGCGTAGGAACAGGCGGCTTCGAGCAGTACTTC
13 | TRBJ1-5 | TRBV30 | - | TRBD1 | CAWGGGANQPQHF | TGTGCCTGGGGAGGGGGCGCGAATCAGCCCCAGCATTTT
17 | TRBJ2-3 | TRBV10-2 | - | TRBD2 | CASSESLTSGSTDTQYF | TGCGCCAGCAGTGAGTCGCTGACTAGCGGGAGTACAGATACGCAGTATTTT
12 | TRBJ1-3 | TRBV11-3 | - | - | CASSFGENTIYF | TGTGCCAGCAGCTTCGGAGAAAACACCATATATTTT
13 | TRBJ2-4 | TRBV29-1 | many | - | CSVREQQGTIQYF | TGCAGCGTACGAGAGCAACAGGGTACCATTCAGTACTTC
16 | TRBJ2-7 | TRBV28 | - | - | CASSLQGGSSSYEQYF | TGTGCCAGCAGTTTGCAGGGGGGTTCGAGCTCCTACGAGCAGTACTTC
14 | TRBJ2-1 | TRBV11-3 | - | - | CASSLGTNRNEQFF | TGTGCCAGCAGCTTAGGGACAAACCGCAATGAGCAGTTCTTC
14 | TRBJ1-6 | TRBV6-5 | - | TRBD1 | CASSSVQQGATLHF | TGTGCCAGCAGTTCCGTCCAACAGGGGGCAACCCTCCACTTT
14 | TRBJ2-1 | TRBV4-1 | - | - | CASSPTDRYNEQFF | TGCGCCAGCAGCCCCACGGACAGATACAATGAGCAGTTCTTC
13 | TRBJ2-5 | TRBV5-5 | - | - | CASSPSYGETQYF | TGTGCCAGCAGCCCCTCGTACGGAGAGACCCAGTACTTC
16 | TRBJ2-7 | TRBV28 | - | TRBD1 | CASSFPTGTGYHEQYF | TGTGCCAGCAGTTTCCCAACCGGGACAGGGTACCACGAGCAGTACTTC
15 | TRBJ2-1 | TRBV19 | - | TRBD2 | CASSRGLAGFNEQFF | TGTGCCAGTAGTAGGGGACTAGCGGGTTTCAATGAGCAGTTCTTC
16 | TRBJ2-2 | TRBV7-3 | - | - | CASSLRTGLASGELFF | TGTGCCAGCAGCCTTAGGACAGGCCTAGCGAGCGGGGAGCTGTTTTTT
16 | TRBJ2-3 | TRBV29-1 | - | - | CSPPLFFGTLGDTQYF | -
14 | TRBJ2-7 | TRBV6-6 | - | - | CASSPQQDSLGQYF | TGTGCCAGCAGTCCTCAACAGGACAGCTTGGGGCAGTACTTC
17 | TRBJ2-1 | TRBV5-5 | few | TRBD2 | CASSWQNSGRSGNEQFF | TGTGCCAGCAGCTGGCAAAATAGCGGGAGGTCTGGGAATGAGCAGTTCTTC
16 | TRBJ2-7 | TRBV28 | - | TRBD2 | CASSLVSGLAGYEQYF | TGTGCCAGCAGTTTAGTGTCCGGACTAGCGGGCTACGAGCAGTACTTC
17 | TRBJ1-1 | TRBV4-3 | once | - | CASSQDFARVGNTEAFF | TGCGCCAGCAGCCAAGATTTTGCCAGGGTCGGGAACACTGAAGCTTTCTTT
14 | TRBJ2-3 | TRBV4-1 | many | - | CASSQDEVGLRQYF | TGCGCCAGCAGCCAAGATGAGGTTGGTTTAAGGCAGTATTTT
12 | TRBJ1-1 | TRBV4-1 | once | - | CASSQEPGALIF | TGCGCCAGCAGCCAAGAACCAGGTGCCTTGATCTTT
14 | TRBJ2-5 | TRBV6-2/TRBV6-3 | - | - | CASSYPDNQETQYF | TGTGCCAGCAGTTACCCGGACAACCAAGAGACCCAGTACTTC
14 | TRBJ2-1 | TRBV27 | - | TRBD2 | CASSRLAGDNEQFF | TGTGCCAGCAGCCGACTAGCGGGAGACAATGAGCAGTTCTTC
15 | TRBJ2-3 | TRBV27 | - | TRBD1 | CASTAQGVRTDTQYF | TGTGCCAGCACCGCCCAGGGGGTAAGGACAGATACGCAGTATTTT
16 | TRBJ1-6 | TRBV30 | - | - | CAWVKQGRTNNSPLHF | TGTGCCTGGGTTAAACAGGGACGGACAAATAATTCACCCCTCCACTTT